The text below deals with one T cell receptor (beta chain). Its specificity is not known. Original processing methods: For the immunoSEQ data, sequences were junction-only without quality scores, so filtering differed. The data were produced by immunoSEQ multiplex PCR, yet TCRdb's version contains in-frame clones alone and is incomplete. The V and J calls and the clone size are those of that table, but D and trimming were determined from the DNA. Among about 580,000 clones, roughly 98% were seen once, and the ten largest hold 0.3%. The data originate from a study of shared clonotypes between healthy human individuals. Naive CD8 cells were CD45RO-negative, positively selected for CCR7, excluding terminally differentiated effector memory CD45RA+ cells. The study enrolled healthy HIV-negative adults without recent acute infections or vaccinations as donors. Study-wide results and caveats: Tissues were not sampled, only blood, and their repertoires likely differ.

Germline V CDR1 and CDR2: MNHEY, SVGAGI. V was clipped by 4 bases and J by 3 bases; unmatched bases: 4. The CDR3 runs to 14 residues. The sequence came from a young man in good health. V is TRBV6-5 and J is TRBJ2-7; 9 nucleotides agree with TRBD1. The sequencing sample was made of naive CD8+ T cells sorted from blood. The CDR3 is CASSWGQGDYEQYF. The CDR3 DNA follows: TGTGCCAGCAGTTGGGGACAGGGCGACTACGAGCAGTACTTC.